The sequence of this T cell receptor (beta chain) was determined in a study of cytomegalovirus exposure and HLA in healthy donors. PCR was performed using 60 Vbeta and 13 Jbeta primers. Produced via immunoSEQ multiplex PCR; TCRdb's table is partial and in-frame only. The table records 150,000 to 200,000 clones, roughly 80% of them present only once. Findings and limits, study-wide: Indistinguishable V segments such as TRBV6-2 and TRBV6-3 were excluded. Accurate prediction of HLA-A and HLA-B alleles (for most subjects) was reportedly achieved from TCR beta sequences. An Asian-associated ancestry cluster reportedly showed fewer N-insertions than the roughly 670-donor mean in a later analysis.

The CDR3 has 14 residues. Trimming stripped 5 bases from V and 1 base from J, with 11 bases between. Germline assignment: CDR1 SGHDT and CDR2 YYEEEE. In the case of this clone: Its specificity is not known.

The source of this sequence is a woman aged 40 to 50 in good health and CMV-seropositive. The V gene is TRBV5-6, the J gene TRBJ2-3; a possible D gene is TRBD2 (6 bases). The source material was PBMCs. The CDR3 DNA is TGTGCCAGCAGATACACGGGGGGCACAGATACGCAGTATTTT. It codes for CASRYTGGTDTQYF.